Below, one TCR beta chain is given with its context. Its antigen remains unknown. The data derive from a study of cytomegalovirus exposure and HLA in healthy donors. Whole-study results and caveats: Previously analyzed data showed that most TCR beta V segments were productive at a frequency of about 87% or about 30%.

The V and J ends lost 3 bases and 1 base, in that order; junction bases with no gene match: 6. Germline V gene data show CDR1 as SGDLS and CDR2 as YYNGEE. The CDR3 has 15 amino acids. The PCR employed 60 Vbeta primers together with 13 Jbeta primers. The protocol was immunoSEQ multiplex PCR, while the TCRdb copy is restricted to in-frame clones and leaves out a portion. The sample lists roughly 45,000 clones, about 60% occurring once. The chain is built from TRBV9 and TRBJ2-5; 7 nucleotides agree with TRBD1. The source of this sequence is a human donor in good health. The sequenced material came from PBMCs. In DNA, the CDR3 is TGTGCCAGCAGCGCAGGGGGTTCGATCCAAGAGACCCAGTACTTC. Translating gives CASSAGGSIQETQYF.